The clone carrying this T cell receptor beta chain has just a few counts. The record originates from a study of T cells in Graves' hyperthyroidism and ophthalmopathy. Uncontrolled infections, other autoimmune diseases, pregnancy or lactation led to exclusion of patients. The CDR3 has 14 residues. V shed 2 bases and J shed 5 bases, with 12 bases lying between them. CDR1 and CDR2 from the germline V gene are DFQATT and SNEGSKA (reference sequence). There were TCR beta CDR3 regions amplified from RNA transcripts. Initially, a first-round RT-PCR of the TCR CDR3 employed the HTBI primer set. TCRdb recomputed calls from the multiplex PCR reads with MiXCR, one row per CDR3 protein. The table lists hundreds of thousands of distinct CDR3 sequences, just over 35% of them singletons.

Material for sequencing was blood. The receptor's source is a woman between 40 and 55 years old with Graves' hyperthyroidism. The chain uses TRBV20-1 and TRBJ1-4; D not certain. Written as DNA, the CDR3 is TGCAGTGCTAGACGCGGGGTTCTAAATGAAAAACTGTTTTTT. Its protein is CSARRGVLNEKLFF.